These 23 T cell receptor beta chains originate from one sample sequenced in a study of shared clonotypes between healthy human individuals. The assay was immunoSEQ multiplex PCR, and TCRdb's table has in-frame clones only and misses some. The table includes under 1,100,000 clones, approximately 72% detected once. The material sequenced was memory CD4+ T cells sorted from blood. As to subset: CD45RA-negative fraction. The receptor set was obtained from a young man in good health.

J is TRBJ2-6 and V is TRBV4-1; 15 bases line up with TRBD2. The V and J ends lost 4 bases and 2 bases, in that order; junction bases with no gene match: 3. In germline, CDR1 is MGHRA, CDR2 YSYEKL. This CDR3 has 18 amino acids. The chain's CDR3 is CASSPGLAGGTGANVLTF. In nucleotides, the CDR3 is TGCGCCAGCAGCCCGGGACTAGCGGGAGGAACTGGGGCCAACGTCCTGACTTTC.

Comments on this clone: Other nucleotide sequences in the sample specify the same CDR3. This chain uses TRBV18 with TRBJ2-5, with D unresolved. CDR3 size: 14 residues. V was shortened by 1 base and J by 1 base, with 7 bases between the two germline ends. Germline assignment: CDR1 KGHSH and CDR2 LQKENI. The DNA for the CDR3 is TGTGCCAGCTCACCACTTAACAGCCAAGAGACCCAGTACTTC. This sequence encodes CASSPLNSQETQYF.

This clone appeared once. The sample contains more than one DNA sequence encoding this CDR3. This CDR3 is CASSLDSTDTQYF. CDR3 in DNA: TGTGCCAGCAGTTTAGACAGCACAGATACGCAGTATTTT. This rearrangement joins TRBV28 to TRBJ2-3; D is ambiguous. The V gene lost 2 bases and the J gene lost 0 bases, with 3 bases spanning the gap. This CDR3 comprises 13 residues. The germline CDR1 and CDR2 sequences are MDHEN and SYDVKM.

The rearrangement links TRBV2 to TRBJ2-7; D unresolved. Trimming took off 3 bases at V and 5 bases at J, with 8 bases between the two ends. Germline CDR1 reads SNHLY; CDR2 reads FYNNEI. CDR3 length: 12 amino acids. The CDR3 nucleotides read TGTGCCAGCAGTGAGGCTAGTCACGAGCAGTACTTC. It codes for CASSEASHEQYF.

There are a few counts of this clone. This chain connects TRBV6-5 to TRBJ2-1, with TRBD2 as a possible D gene (6 bases). The CDR3 sequence is 16 residues long. Trimming pared 0 bases from V and 9 bases from J, leaving 18 bases between. Germline V gene data show CDR1 as MNHEY and CDR2 as SVGAGI. CDR3 bases: TGTGCCAGCAGTTACTCCTCCGGGGGAAGTAGTTTTGAGCAGTTCTTC. Translation: CASSYSSGGSSFEQFF.

This chain joins TRBV5-1 and TRBJ2-1, with 11 bases aligning to TRBD2. The CDR3 runs 16 residues. J was trimmed by 5 bases and V by 5 bases; bases with no gene match: 9. From germline, CDR1 is SGHRS and CDR2 YFSETQ. CDR3 nucleotides: TGCGCCAGCAGATTGACCCTAGCGGGGGGCCACAATGAGCAGTTCTTC. It encodes CASRLTLAGGHNEQFF.

There are a few counts of this clone. This chain connects TRBV25-1 to TRBJ2-1; the match to TRBD2 covers 8 bases. The CDR3 totals 15 residues. V was clipped by 5 bases and J by 7 bases; unmatched bases: 10. CDR1 MGHDK and CDR2 SYGVNS come from the germline V gene. CDR3 DNA sequence: TGTGCCAGCAGTAACCCAGCGGGAGTTCAAAATGAGCAGTTCTTC. Translating it yields CASSNPAGVQNEQFF.

The genes are TRBV6-6 and TRBJ2-5; 10 bases are a match to TRBD2. The germline gives CDR1 MNHNY, CDR2 SVGAGI (reference sequence). The ends lost 5 bases at V and 6 bases at J; junction bases unmatched: 9. The CDR3 is 15 amino acids. Here the CDR3 DNA reads TGTGCCAGCAGTCCCCAGCGGGGGGGCCTTAAGACCCAGTACTTC. It codes for CASSPQRGGLKTQYF.

The CDR3 region has the DNA TGTGCCAGCAGCGATACTAGCGGGATTTCAAATGAGCAGTTCTTC. This codes for CASSDTSGISNEQFF. The chain is built from TRBV9 and TRBJ2-1; 10 bases align to TRBD2. This CDR3 has 15 amino acids. After removal of 3 bases from V and 7 bases from J, the junction contained 7 bases not matched to a gene. Germline V gene lookup returns CDR1 SGDLS and CDR2 YYNGEE. Looking up the rest from reference TRBV9 and TRBJ2-1 gives the full variable domain: DSGVTQTPKHLITATGQRVTLRCSPRSGDLSVYWYQQSLDQGLQFLIQYYNGEERAKGNILERFSAQQFPDLHSELNLSSLELGDSALYFCASSDTSGISNEQFFGPGTRLTVL.

This chain connects TRBV5-1 to TRBJ2-5, with D perhaps matching TRBD1 or TRBD2 (5 bases each). Germline V gives CDR1 SGHRS, CDR2 YFSETQ. The CDR3 consists of 15 residues. V was trimmed by 4 bases and J by 5 bases, leaving 18 bases between them. In DNA, the CDR3 is TGCGCCAGCAGCCCCCGGGACCCGTTGGGGGAGACCCAGTACTTC. Translation: CASSPRDPLGETQYF.

The rearrangement joins TRBV5-6 to TRBJ1-2; tentatively, D is TRBD1 (5 bases). Germline lookup yields CDR1 SGHDT and CDR2 YYEEEE. Trimming stripped 4 bases from V and 0 bases from J, with 7 bases between. The CDR3 has 13 amino acids. CDR3 in DNA: TGTGCCAGCAGCCGGGACCCTAACTATGGCTACACCTTC. It is translated as CASSRDPNYGYTF. The whole variable domain, remainder taken from reference TRBV5-6 and TRBJ1-2, is DAGVTQSPTHLIKTRGQQVTLRCSPKSGHDTVSWYQQALGQGPQFIFQYYEEEERQRGNFPDRFSGHQFPNYSSELNVNALLLGDSALYLCASSRDPNYGYTFGSGTRLTVV.

The chain recombines TRBV18 with TRBJ1-4; possibly TRBD1 for D (6 bases). The CDR3 has 13 amino acids. The V and J ends lost 10 bases and 5 bases respectively, with 14 bases between them. Germline values: CDR1 KGHSH, CDR2 LQKENI. DNA of the CDR3: TGTGCCACCCACGACAGGACAAATGAAAAACTGTTTTTT. Protein sequence: CATHDRTNEKLFF.

In this sample, this clone turned up once. V is TRBV6-5 and J is TRBJ2-1; TRBD2 agrees at 7 bases. J gave up 0 bases and V 8 bases, and 4 bases lay outside the gene matches. This CDR3 comprises 14 residues. CDR1 is MNHEY, CDR2 SVGAGI, per germline. The CDR3 coding sequence is TGTGCCAGCGCTGGCGGGAGCTCCTACAATGAGCAGTTCTTC. Residues: CASAGGSSYNEQFF.

CDR3 residues: CASSPGLAGVPGELFF. In DNA, the CDR3 is TGTGCCAGCAGCCCCGGACTAGCGGGAGTCCCCGGGGAGCTGTTTTTT. V is TRBV14 and J is TRBJ2-2; 13 bases are shared with TRBD2. The CDR3 contains 16 residues. V lost 4 bases and J lost 6; bases outside the gene matches: 5. CDR1 is SGHDN and CDR2 is FVKESK in the germline V gene.

This chain connects TRBV7-9 to TRBJ2-2, with a weak D call TRBD2 (6 bases). The V end was cut by 0 bases, the J end by 2 bases, with 10 bases between. The V gene's germline CDR1 is SEHNR and CDR2 FQNEAQ (reference sequence). The CDR3 has 16 residues. As DNA, the CDR3 is TGTGCCAGCAGCTTAGCCTGGGACTCCAACACCGGGGAGCTGTTTTTT. It translates to CASSLAWDSNTGELFF.

Comment on this clone: The junction does not match germline at one end; this may be a read error. The chain links TRBV28 to TRBJ1-2, with D unresolved. The CDR3 has 14 amino acids. The germline V gene encodes CDR1 MDHEN and CDR2 SYDVKM. CDR3 in amino acids: CASRNLQRAYGCTF. As DNA, the CDR3 is TGTGCCAGCAGGAATTTACAGAGGGCCTATGGCTGCACCTTC.

The rearrangement uses TRBV7-2 and TRBJ2-7, with 10 bases that match TRBD2. CDR3 length: 15 amino acids. Germline CDR1 SGHTA, CDR2 FQGNSA. With 5 bases clipped from V and 0 bases from J, the junction kept 4 bases outside the gene matches. CDR3 loop: CASSASGGNSYEQYF. The CDR3, as DNA: TGTGCCAGCAGCGCTAGCGGGGGTAACTCCTACGAGCAGTACTTC.

This clone occurred once. This CDR3 reads CASSPSIGGGSPYEQYF. The CDR3 DNA follows: TGTGCCAGCAGCCCGTCTATCGGGGGGGGGAGTCCCTACGAGCAGTACTTC. The genes are TRBV7-8 and TRBJ2-7, with 8 bases that match TRBD2. The CDR3 consists of 17 residues. The V gene's germline CDR1 is SGHVS and CDR2 FQNEAQ. The ends lost 5 bases at V and 2 bases at J; junction bases unmatched: 14. Drawing the rest from reference TRBV7-8 and TRBJ2-7, the complete variable domain is GAGVSQSPRYKVAKRGQDVALRCDPISGHVSLFWYQQALGQGPEFLTYFQNEAQLDKSGLPSDRFFAERPEGSVSTLKIQRTQQEDSAVYLCASSPSIGGGSPYEQYFGPGTRLTVT.

The chain is built from TRBV5-1 and TRBJ2-1; no firm D call. The length of the CDR3 is 14 residues. CDR1 is SGHRS and CDR2 is YFSETQ in the germline V gene. V was clipped by 0 bases and J by 5 bases, with 9 bases between them. CDR3 sequence: CASSLGSENNEQFF. In DNA, the CDR3 is TGCGCCAGCAGCTTGGGGTCGGAGAACAATGAGCAGTTCTTC. Variable domain in full (rest from reference TRBV5-1 and TRBJ2-1): KAGVTQTPRYLIKTRGQQVTLSCSPISGHRSVSWYQQTPGQGLQFLFEYFSETQRNKGNFPGRFSGRQFSNSRSEMNVSTLELGDSALYLCASSLGSENNEQFFGPGTRLTVL.

V usage is TRBV15 and J usage is TRBJ2-7; 7 positions match TRBD2. This CDR3 has 15 amino acids. V dropped 0 bases and J dropped 5; count of bases not matched to a gene: 7. Germline lookup yields CDR1 LNHNV and CDR2 YYDKDF (reference sequence). CDR3 DNA: TGTGCCACCAGCAGAGATCCTGGGAGCGGGAACGAGCAGTACTTC. Protein product: CATSRDPGSGNEQYF. Filled out from reference TRBV15 and TRBJ2-7, the complete variable domain reads DAMVIQNPRYQVTQFGKPVTLSCSQTLNHNVMYWYQQKSSQAPKLLFHYYDKDFNNEADTPDNFQSRRPNTSFCFLDIRSPGLGDTAMYLCATSRDPGSGNEQYFGPGTRLTVT.

The chain uses TRBV9 and TRBJ1-2; D might be TRBD1 (5 bases). The germline V gene encodes CDR1 SGDLS and CDR2 YYNGEE. The V end lost 0 bases, the J end lost 6 bases, and 15 bases lay between the germline ends. This CDR3 region has 15 residues. The CDR3 nucleotides are TGTGCCAGCAGCGTAGGCTGGGGGGTCCAAAATGGCTACACCTTC. Translating gives CASSVGWGVQNGYTF.

The rearrangement uses TRBV11-2 and TRBJ1-2; possible D gene TRBD1, 5 bases. The V gene lost 1 base and the J gene lost 5 bases, with 20 bases spanning the gap. There are 17 residues in the CDR3. Germline V gene sequence: CDR1 SGHAT, CDR2 FQNNGV. The CDR3 loop reads CASSLALGPLISYGYTF. The CDR3 DNA follows: TGTGCCAGCAGCTTAGCCCTGGGACCGCTAATCTCGTATGGCTACACCTTC.

The chain carries TRBV4-1 and TRBJ2-3, with D possibly TRBD2 on 7 matching bases. Per germline, CDR1 MGHRA and CDR2 YSYEKL. Trimming removed 6 bases at V and 2 bases at J, with 18 bases between. This CDR3 contains 16 residues. The CDR3 nucleotides are TGCGCCAGCAGGCTGAGGGAAGGGGGGGTCACAGATACGCAGTATTTT. It encodes CASRLREGGVTDTQYF.